This record covers a single T cell receptor (beta chain). Its antigen is not identified. Approximately 9.4 milliliters was the volume of peripheral blood drawn from each donor. The data are from a study of blood T cells in healthy people across ages. This CDR3 has 13 amino acids. V was pared by 1 base and J by 7 bases, with 10 bases between. Looked up from germline, CDR1 is MNHNS and CDR2 is SASEGT. Through a sample-barcoded 5' primer and a J-beta primer mix, a second PCR was run for roughly 7 to 12 cycles. Each cDNA molecule was tagged by a template-switch adaptor that had 12 random nucleotides. TCRdb re-derived calls from the 5' RACE reads in MiXCR, one entry per CDR3 protein. The table has about 1.4 million distinct CDR3 sequences, approximately 60% seen once. General study findings and limits: TCR beta diversity per million T cells fell roughly linearly with age. Long-lived donors carried more naive CD4+ cells and greater diversity than aged donors.

This TCR derives from a young man in good health. Sequenced sample: blood. This rearrangement joins TRBV6-1 to TRBJ1-1; the D gene is possibly TRBD1 (6 bases). CDR3 amino acids: CASSEGTDLEAFF. DNA for the CDR3: TGTGCCAGCAGTGAAGGGACAGACCTTGAAGCTTTCTTT.